The next 10 T cell receptor beta chains were all read from a single sample in a study of blood T cell repertoires in COVID-19. TCRdb's copy holds only in-frame clones and misses some; the assay was immunoSEQ multiplex PCR. The data contain 95,000 to 100,000 clones, more than 75% of them singletons. Material: peripheral blood. Receptors originate from a woman under 40 with acute or convalescent COVID-19.

The CDR3: CASSPGTGATEQYF. The CDR3, as DNA: TGCGCCAGCAGCCCAGGGACAGGGGCCACCGAGCAGTACTTC. The chain couples TRBV4-1 to TRBJ2-7, with 10 nucleotides matching TRBD1. Germline loops: CDR1 MGHRA, CDR2 YSYEKL. Trimming at V came to 4 bases and at J to 6 bases, leaving 6 bases not matched to a gene. This CDR3 is 14 amino acids long.

The chain links TRBV6-5 to TRBJ2-7, with 9 bases aligning to TRBD2. After removal of 6 bases from V and 0 bases from J, the junction contained 6 bases not matched to a gene. The CDR3 loop spans 15 amino acids. In germline, CDR1 is MNHEY, CDR2 SVGAGI. The CDR3 sequence is CASSPSGGHSYEQYF. DNA of the CDR3: TGTGCCAGCAGCCCAAGCGGGGGGCACTCCTACGAGCAGTACTTC.

This chain links TRBV2 with TRBJ2-3; D perhaps matches TRBD2 (9 bases). The V end was cut by 4 bases, the J end by 7 bases, with 24 bases between. Germline-derived CDR1 and CDR2 are SNHLY and FYNNEI. The CDR3 contains 17 residues. CDR3 coding DNA: TGTGCCAGCAGTGTTGCAGGGGGCGGGGGGGCCCCAAATACGCAGTATTTT. It specifies CASSVAGGGGAPNTQYF.

The rearrangement joins TRBV7-9 to TRBJ1-1; D gene unclear. The germline CDR1 and CDR2 sequences are SEHNR and FQNEAQ (reference sequence). The CDR3 extends over 12 amino acids. Trimming pared 8 bases from V and 4 bases from J, leaving 11 bases between. The CDR3: CASALVSTEAFF. The CDR3 DNA reads as TGTGCCAGCGCGTTGGTATCCACTGAAGCTTTCTTT.

The chain recombines TRBV7-2 with TRBJ2-1; 8 positions match TRBD2. The CDR3 covers 16 residues. With 0 bases clipped from V and 5 bases from J, the junction kept 6 bases outside the gene matches. Germline CDR1 and CDR2: SGHTA and FQGNSA. In DNA, the CDR3 is TGTGCCAGCAGCTTAGCTCGGCTAGCGGGCAACAATGAGCAGTTCTTC. This sequence encodes CASSLARLAGNNEQFF.

V and J are TRBV30 and TRBJ1-1; D is perhaps TRBD1 (5 bases). Trimming removed 2 bases from V and 1 base from J, with 8 bases in between. Germline CDR1 and CDR2: GTSNPN and SVGIG (reference sequence). CDR3 length equals 13 residues. The CDR3 spells CAWSTGGNTEAFF. The CDR3 DNA is TGTGCCTGGAGTACAGGCGGGAACACTGAAGCTTTCTTT.

J is TRBJ2-3 and V is TRBV3-1 (or the pseudogene TRBV3-2), with 8 nucleotides matching TRBD1. CDR3 length: 15 amino acids. The V segment lost 4 bases and the J segment 2 bases; nucleotides outside the gene matches: 5. Germline values: CDR1 LGHDT, CDR2 YNNKEL (reference sequence). CDR3 coding DNA: TGTGCCAGCAGCCGACGGACAGGGAACACAGATACGCAGTATTTT. Translated: CASSRRTGNTDTQYF.

The rearrangement links TRBV5-1 to TRBJ2-6, with 8 bases fitting TRBD1. CDR3 length: 18 residues. The germline gives CDR1 SGHRS, CDR2 YFSETQ. The J segment lost 0 bases and the V segment lost 4 bases, leaving 9 bases of the junction unmatched. For the CDR3, the DNA is TGCGCCAGCAGCCCGCAGGGACAGGTAATCTCTGGGGCCAACGTCCTGACTTTC. As protein: CASSPQGQVISGANVLTF.

The chain is built from TRBV3-1 (or the pseudogene TRBV3-2) and TRBJ1-4, with 7 bases identical to TRBD1. Trimming removed 4 bases from V and 7 bases from J; junction bases left unmatched: 6. CDR1 and CDR2 from the germline V gene are LGHDT and YNNKEL (reference sequence). CDR3 length equals 14 residues. The CDR3 DNA follows: TGTGCCAGCAGCCGGACAGGTGGTGGTGAAAAACTGTTTTTT. This encodes CASSRTGGGEKLFF.

The gene calls are TRBV30 and TRBJ1-2; 7 nucleotides agree with TRBD1. The length of the CDR3 is 15 residues. The germline CDR1 and CDR2 sequences are GTSNPN and SVGIG (reference sequence). The ends lost 3 bases at V and 2 bases at J; junction bases unmatched: 9. DNA of the CDR3: TGTGCCTGGAGAGCGACAGGGAGTGGAAACTATGGCTACACCTTC. Encoded protein: CAWRATGSGNYGYTF.